These T cell receptor beta chains were read from a single sample in a study of blood T cell repertoires in COVID-19. The data were produced by immunoSEQ multiplex PCR, yet TCRdb's version contains in-frame clones alone and is incomplete. The sample has about 70,000 clones; 80% are singletons. The sequencing sample was made of peripheral blood. The receptor set was obtained from a man between 70 and 80 years old who had recovered from COVID-19. Each CDR3 is given with its conserved first and last residue. Each record gives: D gene, clone size, V gene, J gene, CDR3 protein, CDR3 DNA. The D gene is left open where the match is weak. Clone size appears in some rows only: once, few, many, or a class for an expanded clone.

d_call: -
clone_size: -
v_call: TRBV7-2
j_call: TRBJ1-5
cdr3_aa: CASSPQAGGWQPQHF
cdr3_nt: TGTGCCAGCAGTCCCCAGGCGGGGGGGTGGCAGCCCCAGCATTTT

d_call: -
clone_size: few
v_call: TRBV3-1/TRBV3-2
j_call: TRBJ1-5
cdr3_aa: CASSEGRGQQPQHF
cdr3_nt: TGTGCCAGCAGCGAGGGTCGGGGTCAGCAGCCCCAGCATTTT

d_call: -
clone_size: -
v_call: TRBV27
j_call: TRBJ2-3
cdr3_aa: CASSHHSRDTQYF
cdr3_nt: TGTGCCAGCAGTCACCACTCTAGGGATACGCAGTATTTT

d_call: -
clone_size: -
v_call: TRBV28
j_call: TRBJ2-1
cdr3_aa: CASSGRQSYNEQFF
cdr3_nt: TGTGCCAGCAGCGGAAGACAGTCCTACAATGAGCAGTTCTTC

d_call: -
clone_size: -
v_call: TRBV7-2
j_call: TRBJ1-2
cdr3_aa: CASSLERRYGYTF
cdr3_nt: TGTGCCAGCAGCTTAGAAAGGCGGTATGGCTACACCTTC

d_call: -
clone_size: -
v_call: TRBV6-5
j_call: TRBJ1-2
cdr3_aa: CASRLYGYTF
cdr3_nt: TGTGCCAGCAGACTGTATGGCTACACCTTC

d_call: -
clone_size: -
v_call: TRBV28
j_call: TRBJ1-1
cdr3_aa: CASSSREERSPEAFF
cdr3_nt: TGTGCCAGCAGTTCGAGGGAAGAACGGAGCCCTGAAGCTTTCTTT

d_call: TRBD2
clone_size: -
v_call: TRBV5-1
j_call: TRBJ2-1
cdr3_aa: CASSSQPSGGTRDEQFF
cdr3_nt: TGCGCCAGCAGCTCACAACCTAGCGGGGGGACCCGGGATGAGCAGTTCTTC

d_call: -
clone_size: -
v_call: TRBV29-1
j_call: TRBJ1-2
cdr3_aa: CSGRQDGYGYTF
cdr3_nt: TGCAGCGGAAGACAGGATGGCTATGGCTACACCTTC

d_call: TRBD1
clone_size: -
v_call: TRBV5-1
j_call: TRBJ2-1
cdr3_aa: CASSLADRDYNEQFF
cdr3_nt: TGCGCCAGCAGCTTGGCAGACAGGGATTACAATGAGCAGTTCTTC

d_call: TRBD1
clone_size: -
v_call: TRBV6-6
j_call: TRBJ2-3
cdr3_aa: CASRGTVEDTQYF
cdr3_nt: TGTGCCAGCAGAGGGACAGTCGAAGATACGCAGTATTTT

d_call: -
clone_size: -
v_call: TRBV29-1
j_call: TRBJ2-2
cdr3_aa: CSVDGWEAGELFF
cdr3_nt: TGCAGCGTTGATGGGTGGGAGGCCGGGGAGCTGTTTTTT

d_call: -
clone_size: -
v_call: TRBV9
j_call: TRBJ2-3
cdr3_aa: CASSEGGSSNTDTQYF
cdr3_nt: TGTGCCAGCAGCGAGGGGGGGTCCAGCAACACAGATACGCAGTATTTT

d_call: -
clone_size: -
v_call: TRBV27
j_call: TRBJ1-3
cdr3_aa: CASSEVGRTGNTIYF
cdr3_nt: TGTGCCAGCAGCGAAGTAGGGAGGACTGGAAACACCATATATTTT

d_call: -
clone_size: few
v_call: TRBV27
j_call: TRBJ1-1
cdr3_aa: CASSFLQGEAFF
cdr3_nt: TGTGCCAGCAGTTTTCTTCAGGGGGAAGCTTTCTTT

d_call: -
clone_size: -
v_call: TRBV30
j_call: TRBJ1-3
cdr3_aa: CAWSRGDPGSGNTIYF
cdr3_nt: TGTGCCTGGAGTCGCGGAGACCCCGGCTCTGGAAACACCATATATTTT

d_call: TRBD1
clone_size: -
v_call: TRBV3-1/TRBV3-2
j_call: TRBJ2-7
cdr3_aa: CASSQGGGLGEQYF
cdr3_nt: TGTGCCAGCAGCCAAGGAGGGGGCCTCGGCGAGCAGTACTTC

d_call: TRBD1
clone_size: -
v_call: TRBV28
j_call: TRBJ2-2
cdr3_aa: CASRSTLGTGNPGELFF
cdr3_nt: TGTGCCAGCAGATCTACCCTCGGGACAGGGAATCCCGGGGAGCTGTTTTTT

d_call: -
clone_size: once
v_call: TRBV2
j_call: TRBJ2-5
cdr3_aa: CASGIARETQYF
cdr3_nt: TGTGCCAGCGGGATAGCGCGAGAGACCCAGTACTTC

d_call: TRBD2
clone_size: -
v_call: TRBV7-9
j_call: TRBJ2-7
cdr3_aa: CASRSGTSLSYEQYF
cdr3_nt: TGTGCCAGCAGGTCTGGGACTAGCCTGTCCTACGAGCAGTACTTC

d_call: TRBD1
clone_size: -
v_call: TRBV18
j_call: TRBJ2-5
cdr3_aa: CASSPLGTVKETQYF
cdr3_nt: TGTGCCAGCTCACCACTGGGGACAGTAAAAGAGACCCAGTACTTC

d_call: TRBD1
clone_size: -
v_call: TRBV5-1
j_call: TRBJ2-2
cdr3_aa: CASSATGPRAGELFF
cdr3_nt: TGCGCCAGCAGCGCGACAGGGCCGCGGGCCGGGGAGCTGTTTTTT

d_call: TRBD1
clone_size: few
v_call: TRBV5-6
j_call: TRBJ2-5
cdr3_aa: CASSPGQNQETQYF
cdr3_nt: TGTGCCAGCAGCCCGGGACAGAACCAAGAGACCCAGTACTTC

d_call: TRBD1
clone_size: -
v_call: TRBV27
j_call: TRBJ2-5
cdr3_aa: CASRGQGGETQYF
cdr3_nt: TGTGCCAGCAGGGGACAGGGGGGAGAGACCCAGTACTTC

d_call: -
clone_size: few
v_call: TRBV21-1
j_call: TRBJ2-2
cdr3_aa: CASSIGTNTGELFF
cdr3_nt: TGTGCCAGCAGCATAGGGACTAACACCGGGGAGCTGTTTTTT

d_call: TRBD1
clone_size: -
v_call: TRBV3-1/TRBV3-2
j_call: TRBJ1-3
cdr3_aa: CASSRRDRGMVGSGNTIYF
cdr3_nt: TGTGCCAGCAGTCGCCGGGACAGGGGCATGGTAGGCTCTGGAAACACCATATATTTT

d_call: -
clone_size: -
v_call: TRBV6-5
j_call: TRBJ2-7
cdr3_aa: CASTSRDSILLEQYF
cdr3_nt: TGTGCCAGCACCTCCCGGGACTCCATTCTGCTCGAGCAGTACTTC

d_call: TRBD1
clone_size: -
v_call: TRBV7-2
j_call: TRBJ1-1
cdr3_aa: CASSLGGQGGGQAFF
cdr3_nt: TGTGCCAGCAGCTTAGGAGGACAGGGAGGGGGACAAGCTTTCTTT

d_call: TRBD1
clone_size: -
v_call: TRBV19
j_call: TRBJ2-7
cdr3_aa: CASSRLGQGVEQYF
cdr3_nt: TGTGCCAGTAGTAGGCTGGGACAGGGGGTCGAGCAGTACTTC

d_call: -
clone_size: -
v_call: TRBV5-1
j_call: TRBJ1-2
cdr3_aa: CASSLEGDNRIYGYTF
cdr3_nt: TGCGCCAGCAGCTTGGAAGGGGACAACCGCATCTATGGCTACACCTTC

d_call: -
clone_size: -
v_call: TRBV28
j_call: TRBJ2-1
cdr3_aa: CASSLTRETREQFF
cdr3_nt: TGTGCCAGCAGTTTAACCCGGGAAACGCGTGAGCAGTTCTTC

d_call: TRBD1
clone_size: -
v_call: TRBV7-2
j_call: TRBJ1-5
cdr3_aa: CASSLDGTGIQPQHF
cdr3_nt: TGTGCCAGCAGCTTAGACGGGACAGGAATTCAGCCCCAGCATTTT

d_call: -
clone_size: -
v_call: TRBV3-1/TRBV3-2
j_call: TRBJ2-7
cdr3_aa: CASSQGGTSYEQYF
cdr3_nt: TGTGCCAGCAGCCAAGGAGGTACAAGTTACGAGCAGTACTTC

d_call: TRBD1
clone_size: -
v_call: TRBV9
j_call: TRBJ1-1
cdr3_aa: CASSAQGVGTEAFF
cdr3_nt: TGTGCCAGCAGCGCCCAGGGGGTAGGCACTGAAGCTTTCTTT

d_call: -
clone_size: once
v_call: TRBV7-2
j_call: TRBJ2-7
cdr3_aa: CASSPATVPYYEQYF
cdr3_nt: TGTGCCAGCAGCCCAGCGACAGTCCCATACTACGAGCAGTACTTC

d_call: -
clone_size: -
v_call: TRBV7-9
j_call: TRBJ1-1
cdr3_aa: CASSLGLDGTEAFF
cdr3_nt: TGTGCCAGCAGCTTAGGGCTAGACGGCACTGAAGCTTTCTTT

d_call: TRBD1
clone_size: -
v_call: TRBV30
j_call: TRBJ2-1
cdr3_aa: CARYSGTGAHGEQFF
cdr3_nt: TGTGCCCGATATTCGGGGACAGGGGCGCACGGTGAGCAGTTCTTC

d_call: -
clone_size: -
v_call: TRBV6-4
j_call: TRBJ2-2
cdr3_aa: CASSDQSNTGELFF
cdr3_nt: TGTGCCAGCAGTGACCAATCCAACACCGGGGAGCTGTTTTTT

d_call: -
clone_size: -
v_call: TRBV5-5
j_call: TRBJ1-1
cdr3_aa: CASSLEMGLTEAFF
cdr3_nt: TGTGCCAGCAGCTTGGAAATGGGACTCACTGAAGCTTTCTTT

d_call: -
clone_size: -
v_call: TRBV28
j_call: TRBJ1-2
cdr3_aa: CASPGDYGYTF
cdr3_nt: TGTGCCAGCCCAGGGGACTATGGCTACACCTTC

d_call: -
clone_size: -
v_call: TRBV20-1
j_call: TRBJ2-2
cdr3_aa: CSASDFRAADTGELFF
cdr3_nt: TGCAGTGCTAGTGATTTCAGGGCTGCGGACACCGGGGAGCTGTTTTTT

d_call: -
clone_size: -
v_call: TRBV27
j_call: TRBJ2-2
cdr3_aa: CASSLYPGRTGELFF
cdr3_nt: TGTGCCAGCAGTTTATATCCAGGGAGGACCGGGGAGCTGTTTTTT

d_call: -
clone_size: -
v_call: TRBV28
j_call: TRBJ2-3
cdr3_aa: CASGLGGSTDTQYF
cdr3_nt: TGTGCCAGCGGATTGGGCGGGAGCACAGATACGCAGTATTTT

d_call: TRBD2
clone_size: -
v_call: TRBV6-2/TRBV6-3
j_call: TRBJ2-1
cdr3_aa: CASSSSGRRQFF
cdr3_nt: TGTGCCAGCAGTTCTAGCGGGAGAAGGCAGTTCTTC

d_call: TRBD2
clone_size: -
v_call: TRBV4-3
j_call: TRBJ2-1
cdr3_aa: CASSQGLAAFNEQFF
cdr3_nt: TGCGCCAGCAGCCAAGGACTAGCGGCCTTTAATGAGCAGTTCTTC

d_call: TRBD1
clone_size: -
v_call: TRBV4-3
j_call: TRBJ2-4
cdr3_aa: CASSHHQTGNTKNIQYF
cdr3_nt: TGCGCCAGCAGCCACCACCAGACAGGGAACACCAAAAACATTCAGTACTTC

d_call: TRBD2
clone_size: once
v_call: TRBV19
j_call: TRBJ2-5
cdr3_aa: CASSIERGAQTQYF
cdr3_nt: TGTGCCAGTAGTATAGAGCGGGGGGCACAGACCCAGTACTTC

d_call: -
clone_size: -
v_call: TRBV4-3
j_call: TRBJ2-2
cdr3_aa: CASSAQTGNTGELFF
cdr3_nt: TGCGCCAGCAGCGCCCAAACAGGGAACACCGGGGAGCTGTTTTTT

d_call: -
clone_size: few
v_call: TRBV5-1
j_call: TRBJ2-1
cdr3_aa: CASSFDGNSYNEQFF
cdr3_nt: TGCGCCAGCAGCTTTGACGGGAACTCCTACAATGAGCAGTTCTTC